This TCR beta chain is drawn from a study of blood T cell repertoires in COVID-19. Across the whole study: The cDNA or gDNA used as material had been derived from T cells, B-cell-depleted T cells, or PBMCs.

Between the trimmed V and J ends, which lost 4 bases and 4 bases, there was a span of 17 bases. Germline assignment: CDR1 SGHDT and CDR2 YYEEEE. The CDR3 extends over 15 amino acids. Seattle's cohort entered during active infection and was followed longitudinally. Method: immunoSEQ multiplex PCR; TCRdb's copy keeps in-frame clones and lacks some. The sample has about 230,000 clones, more than 75% seen once. The source of this sequence is a man in his forties or fifties with COVID-19, enrolled during active disease. The sequenced sample was peripheral blood. V gene TRBV5-6 combines with J gene TRBJ2-5, with D possibly being TRBD2 (6 bases). The CDR3: CASSPGRPRGETQYF. In DNA, the CDR3 is TGTGCCAGCAGCCCCGGACGCCCGCGGGGAGAGACCCAGTACTTC.